These 10 T cell receptor beta chains were all obtained from the same sample, sequenced in a study of cytomegalovirus exposure and HLA in healthy donors. Use of 60 Vbeta and 13 Jbeta primers characterized the PCR. Assay used: immunoSEQ multiplex PCR; TCRdb lists only in-frame clones, some missing. The sample holds some 210,000 clones, about 78% seen once. The sequenced sample consisted of PBMCs. The receptors here all came from a male donor in good health and CMV-seronegative.

This rearrangement joins TRBV30 to TRBJ2-1; 11 nucleotides align to TRBD2. J was trimmed by 4 bases and V by 8 bases; bases with no gene match: 7. The length of the CDR3 is 14 residues. Germline V gives CDR1 GTSNPN, CDR2 SVGIG (reference sequence). DNA of the CDR3: TGTGCCAGTAGCGGGAGGGCCCCGTACAATGAGCAGTTCTTC. Its translation: CASSGRAPYNEQFF. Using reference TRBV30 and TRBJ2-1 for the parts outside the CDR3, the full variable domain is SQTIHQWPATLVQPVGSPLSLECTVEGTSNPNLYWYRQAAGRGLQLLFYSVGIGQISSEVPQNLSASRPQDRQFILSSKKLLLSDSGFYLCASSGRAPYNEQFFGPGTRLTVL.

The gene calls are TRBV7-8 and TRBJ2-7; 8 bases match TRBD2. This CDR3 is 17 amino acids long. Looked up from germline, CDR1 is SGHVS and CDR2 is FQNEAQ. After removal of 5 bases from V and 3 bases from J, the junction contained 15 bases not matched to a gene. The chain's CDR3 is CASSLSRGSGKLYEQYF. In DNA, the CDR3 is TGTGCCAGCAGCCTATCTAGGGGTAGCGGGAAACTCTACGAGCAGTACTTC.

This chain uses TRBV5-1 with TRBJ1-2; 8 nucleotides match TRBD1. V lost 4 bases, J lost 4 bases, and 9 bases stayed unmatched. Per germline, CDR1 SGHRS and CDR2 YFSETQ. CDR3 size: 15 residues. CDR3 coding DNA: TGCGCCAGCAGCCTGTCCAGTCAGGGGGCCTATGGCTACACCTTC. Its translation: CASSLSSQGAYGYTF.

This clone is a singleton in its sample. The V call is TRBV19, the J call TRBJ2-3; D is perhaps TRBD2 (5 bases). The V end lost 6 bases, the J end lost 0 bases, and 16 bases lay between the germline ends. CDR3 length equals 16 residues. Looked up from germline, CDR1 is LNHDA and CDR2 is SQIVND (reference sequence). The chain's CDR3 is CASRKRSQPSTDTQYF. The CDR3 DNA reads as TGTGCCAGTAGGAAGCGGTCCCAACCTAGCACAGATACGCAGTATTTT.

The sample holds one count of this clone. This chain uses TRBV7-3 with TRBJ2-3; D is undetermined. V was cut by 1 base and J by 1 base, with 6 bases left in between. Germline V lookup: CDR1 SGHTA, CDR2 FQGTGA. The CDR3 runs to 14 residues. The CDR3 loop is CASSLNRGTDTQYF. The CDR3 DNA sequence: TGTGCCAGCAGCTTAAATCGGGGCACAGATACGCAGTATTTT.

This rearrangement joins TRBV5-1 to TRBJ2-1; 7 nucleotides agree with TRBD2. CDR1 is SGHRS, CDR2 YFSETQ, per germline. With V trimmed by 0 bases and J by 7 bases, 7 bases remained unmatched. The CDR3 has 15 residues. The CDR3 DNA is TGCGCCAGCAGCTTGGCGGGACTAACCCTTAATGAGCAGTTCTTC. Encoded protein: CASSLAGLTLNEQFF.

V usage is TRBV6-6 and J usage is TRBJ1-3, with D perhaps matching TRBD1 (5 bases). From germline, CDR1 is MNHNY and CDR2 SVGAGI (reference sequence). The V and J ends lost 5 bases and 1 base respectively, with 12 bases between them. CDR3 length: 15 amino acids. CDR3 in amino acids: CASSNRGISGNTIYF. The CDR3 DNA reads as TGTGCCAGCAGTAACCGGGGGATTTCTGGAAACACCATATATTTT.

The chain carries TRBV28 and TRBJ2-7; 8 bases match TRBD2. Germline CDR1 and CDR2: MDHEN and SYDVKM. With 3 bases clipped from V and 7 bases from J, the junction kept 14 bases outside the gene matches. The CDR3 covers 16 residues. The CDR3 coding sequence is TGTGCCAGCAGTTTTCCCTTCCGAACTAGCGGTATTGAGCAGTACTTC. Residues: CASSFPFRTSGIEQYF. Full variable domain (missing parts from reference TRBV28 and TRBJ2-7): DVKVTQSSRYLVKRTGEKVFLECVQDMDHENMFWYRQDPGLGLRLIYFSYDVKMKEKGDIPEGYSVSREKKERFSLILESASTNQTSMYLCASSFPFRTSGIEQYFGPGTRLTVT.

The genes are TRBV7-8 and TRBJ2-1, with 11 bases that match TRBD2. V shed 4 bases and J 0 bases; nucleotides not matched to a gene: 14. Germline CDR1 reads SGHVS; CDR2 reads FQNEAQ. This CDR3 region has 20 residues. This CDR3 is CASSSHPAGTSGPSYNEQFF. CDR3 in DNA: TGTGCCAGCAGCTCCCACCCGGCCGGGACTAGCGGACCCTCCTACAATGAGCAGTTCTTC.

The V and J genes are TRBV6-5 and TRBJ2-1, with 13 bases lining up with TRBD2. From germline, CDR1 is MNHEY and CDR2 SVGAGI. The CDR3 contains 16 residues. V lost 2 bases, J lost 5 bases, and 3 bases stayed unmatched. For the CDR3, the DNA is TGTGCCAGCAGTTACGGGGGACTAGCGGGAAACAATGAGCAGTTCTTC. It translates to CASSYGGLAGNNEQFF.